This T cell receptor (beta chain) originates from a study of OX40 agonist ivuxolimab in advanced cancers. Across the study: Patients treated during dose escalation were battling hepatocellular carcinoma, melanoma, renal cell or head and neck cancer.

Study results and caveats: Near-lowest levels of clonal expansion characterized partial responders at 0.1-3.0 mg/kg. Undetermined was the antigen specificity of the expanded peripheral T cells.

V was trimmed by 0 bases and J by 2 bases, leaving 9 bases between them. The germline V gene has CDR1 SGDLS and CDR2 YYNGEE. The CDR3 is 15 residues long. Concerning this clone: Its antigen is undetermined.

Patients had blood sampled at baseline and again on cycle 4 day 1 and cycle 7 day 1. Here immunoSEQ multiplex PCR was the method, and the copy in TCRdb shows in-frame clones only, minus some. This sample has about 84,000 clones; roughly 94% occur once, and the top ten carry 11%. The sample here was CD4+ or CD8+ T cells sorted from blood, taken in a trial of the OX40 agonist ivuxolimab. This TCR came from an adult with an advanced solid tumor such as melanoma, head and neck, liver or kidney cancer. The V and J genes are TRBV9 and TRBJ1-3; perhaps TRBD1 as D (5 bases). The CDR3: CASSVAGGPGNTIYF. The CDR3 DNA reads TGTGCCAGCAGCGTAGCGGGGGGTCCTGGAAACACCATATATTTT.